The 29 T cell receptor beta chains below come from one sample, sequenced in a study of blood T cell repertoires in COVID-19. Profiled with immunoSEQ multiplex PCR; TCRdb holds only in-frame clones, not every one. The data hold about 94,000 clones, with about 80% observed a single time. The sample was peripheral blood. These TCRs come from a man in his sixties with acute or convalescent COVID-19.

This sequence joins TRBV19 and TRBJ1-1; tentative D call: TRBD1 (5 bases). V was pared by 5 bases and J by 5 bases, with 18 bases between. This CDR3 has 15 amino acids. Germline-derived CDR1 and CDR2 are LNHDA and SQIVND (reference sequence). The CDR3 DNA follows: TGTGCCAGTAGTGTAAGGAGGGGTCAGGGAACTGAAGCTTTCTTT. Protein: CASSVRRGQGTEAFF. Together with reference TRBV19 and TRBJ1-1, the CDR3 gives the full variable domain: DGGITQSPKYLFRKEGQNVTLSCEQNLNHDAMYWYRQDPGQGLRLIYYSQIVNDFQKGDIAEGYSVSREKKESFPLTVTSAQKNPTAFYLCASSVRRGQGTEAFFGQGTRLTVV.

This sequence joins TRBV3-1 (or the pseudogene TRBV3-2) and TRBJ1-3; D call uncertain. Per germline, CDR1 LGHDT and CDR2 YNNKEL (reference sequence). CDR3 length: 14 amino acids. V dropped 5 bases and J dropped 0 bases, with 8 bases sitting between them. In nucleotides, the CDR3 is TGTGCCAGCAGCTTGACTGACTCTGGAAACACCATATATTTT. Its protein product is CASSLTDSGNTIYF.

The chain is built from TRBV19 and TRBJ1-6; TRBD1 matches at 9 bases. Germline values: CDR1 LNHDA, CDR2 SQIVND (reference sequence). CDR3 length: 15 residues. With V trimmed by 10 bases and J by 10 bases, 14 bases remained unmatched. CDR3 sequence (DNA): TGTGCCACAATGGCCTGGGACAGGGTAGGATCACCCCTCCACTTT. Translating it yields CATMAWDRVGSPLHF.

V is TRBV6-2 or TRBV6-3 and J is TRBJ1-5, with a weak D call TRBD1 (5 bases). Trimming took off 1 base at V and 0 bases at J, with 16 bases between the two ends. The CDR3 runs 18 residues. Germline values: CDR1 MNHEY, CDR2 SVGEGT. The CDR3 is CASSYWGRRTNSNQPQHF. The CDR3 region has the DNA TGTGCCAGCAGTTACTGGGGGAGGCGAACCAATAGCAATCAGCCCCAGCATTTT.

The chain combines TRBV3-1 (or the pseudogene TRBV3-2) with TRBJ1-2; 9 bases line up with TRBD1. The CDR3 length is 17 residues. Germline V gene data show CDR1 as LGHDT and CDR2 as YNNKEL (reference sequence). V was clipped by 4 bases and J by 2 bases; unmatched bases: 11. Here the CDR3 DNA reads TGTGCCAGCAGCCGCAATGGTGGACAGGGGAGGAACTATGGCTACACCTTC. Translating gives CASSRNGGQGRNYGYTF.

The rearrangement uses TRBV12-5 and TRBJ1-5, with 9 positions matching TRBD1. The length of the CDR3 is 17 residues. Germline V lookup: CDR1 LGHNT, CDR2 FRNRAP. V lost 5 bases, J lost 2 bases, and 10 bases stayed unmatched. DNA for the CDR3: TGTGCTAGTGGTCTCGGGACAGGGATCGTTGGCAATCAGCCCCAGCATTTT. Its protein is CASGLGTGIVGNQPQHF.

This clone was seen just once. The V and J genes are TRBV29-1 and TRBJ2-2; 7 bases align to TRBD1. Germline CDR1 reads SQVTM; CDR2 reads ANQGSEA. The V gene end was trimmed by 7 bases and the J gene end by 5 bases; junction bases not matched to a gene: 10. The CDR3 loop spans 14 amino acids. The CDR3 region has the DNA TGCAGCGCCGTGACAGGGACCGGGACCGGGGAGCTGTTTTTT. This sequence encodes CSAVTGTGTGELFF.

This chain connects TRBV25-1 to TRBJ1-2; D is perhaps TRBD1 (5 bases). This CDR3 contains 14 residues. Trimming shortened V by 3 bases and J by 3 bases, and 11 bases separated the two germline ends. Germline CDR1 and CDR2: MGHDK and SYGVNS. The CDR3 reads CASSDTGRYYGYTF. In DNA, the CDR3 is TGTGCCAGCAGTGATACAGGCCGATACTATGGCTACACCTTC.

The rearrangement joins TRBV29-1 to TRBJ1-1, with 8 positions matching TRBD1. The CDR3 runs to 14 residues. Germline-derived CDR1 and CDR2 are SQVTM and ANQGSEA. The junction had 11 bases not matched to a gene; V was cut back by 6 bases and J by 5 bases. CDR3 DNA sequence: TGCAGCGTCAGACAGGGGCCTCAGGAGACTGAAGCTTTCTTT. Protein sequence: CSVRQGPQETEAFF.

The rearrangement joins TRBV14 to TRBJ1-2; 7 nucleotides line up with TRBD1. CDR3 length equals 14 residues. Trimming at V came to 4 bases and at J to 7 bases, leaving 9 bases not matched to a gene. The V gene's germline CDR1 is SGHDN and CDR2 FVKESK. CDR3 DNA sequence: TGTGCCAGCAGCCCGACAGGGCGCGTAGTTGGCTACACCTTC. Its translation is CASSPTGRVVGYTF.

The chain links TRBV3-1 (or the pseudogene TRBV3-2) to TRBJ1-2; 9 bases fit TRBD1. CDR1 is LGHDT and CDR2 is YNNKEL in the germline V gene (reference sequence). This CDR3 has 14 residues. V shed 3 bases and J 5 bases; nucleotides not matched to a gene: 4. The CDR3 loop reads CASSQRQGGYGYTF. The CDR3 coding sequence is TGTGCCAGCAGCCAGAGACAGGGGGGATATGGCTACACCTTC.

The chain carries TRBV12-3 or TRBV12-4 and TRBJ1-3; D unclear. The length of the CDR3 is 13 residues. Trimming removed 0 bases at V and 12 bases at J, with 12 bases between. The CDR3 reads CASSLAPREGIYF. The CDR3 DNA reads TGTGCCAGCAGTTTAGCCCCCCGGGAAGGCATATATTTT.

The V call is TRBV5-1, the J call TRBJ2-1; D is uncertain. The CDR3 is made up of 15 amino acids. Per germline, CDR1 SGHRS and CDR2 YFSETQ. The ends were cut back, 4 bases at V and 5 bases at J, with 16 bases in the middle. CDR3 DNA sequence: TGCGCCAGCAGCGCGACTCCCCCCCTCGACAATGAGCAGTTCTTC. Amino acids: CASSATPPLDNEQFF.

The chain joins TRBV3-1 (or the pseudogene TRBV3-2) to TRBJ2-3; 10 bases agree with TRBD2. The V gene end was trimmed by 4 bases and the J gene end by 2 bases; junction bases not matched to a gene: 6. Germline V gene lookup returns CDR1 LGHDT and CDR2 YNNKEL (reference sequence). CDR3 length: 16 amino acids. DNA for the CDR3: TGTGCCAGCAGCCGTGGTAGCGGGGGGTCCACAGATACGCAGTATTTT. Translated, it gives CASSRGSGGSTDTQYF.

The chain joins TRBV30 to TRBJ2-7, with D hard to call. The V and J ends lost 0 bases and 4 bases respectively, with 4 bases between them. The germline V gene has CDR1 GTSNPN and CDR2 SVGIG (reference sequence). The CDR3 is 11 residues long. In DNA, the CDR3 is TGTGCCTGGAGTGTCCGTTACGAGCAGTACTTC. Residues: CAWSVRYEQYF.

The V gene is TRBV27, the J gene TRBJ1-1, with TRBD1 matching over 9 bases. There are 13 residues in the CDR3. V trimming: 6 bases; J trimming: 1 base; junction bases outside the gene matches: 0. Germline V CDR1 and CDR2: MNHEY, SMNVEV (reference sequence). The DNA for the CDR3 is TGTGCCAGCAGGACAGGGGGGAACACTGAAGCTTTCTTT. Translated: CASRTGGNTEAFF.

This chain uses TRBV2 with TRBJ2-3; 7 nucleotides agree with TRBD1. Trimming took 5 bases from V and 4 from J; bases not matched to a gene: 3. Per the germline V gene, CDR1 is SNHLY and CDR2 is FYNNEI. CDR3 length: 13 residues. CDR3 sequence reads: CASSRQGPDTQYF. The CDR3 DNA follows: TGTGCCAGCAGTAGACAGGGCCCAGATACGCAGTATTTT.

J is TRBJ1-5 and V is TRBV19, with TRBD1 as a possible D gene (6 bases). V lost 5 bases to trimming and J lost 0 bases, with 11 bases between them. The CDR3 runs 15 residues. CDR1 is LNHDA and CDR2 is SQIVND in the germline V gene (reference sequence). The CDR3 loop is CASSAQGLSNQPQHF. The CDR3 coding sequence is TGTGCCAGTAGTGCACAGGGCCTTAGCAATCAGCCCCAGCATTTT.

V usage is TRBV7-2 and J usage is TRBJ1-5; maybe TRBD1 (5 bases). V was pared by 4 bases and J by 6 bases, with 13 bases between. The CDR3 is 14 residues long. Per germline, CDR1 SGHTA and CDR2 FQGNSA. The CDR3 sequence: CASSYGGLGQPQHF. The CDR3 DNA follows: TGTGCCAGCAGCTATGGGGGGTTAGGTCAGCCCCAGCATTTT. Complete variable domain (other parts from reference TRBV7-2 and TRBJ1-5): GAGVSQSPSNKVTEKGKDVELRCDPISGHTALYWYRQSLGQGLEFLIYFQGNSAPDKSGLPSDRFSAERTGGSVSTLTIQRTQQEDSAVYLCASSYGGLGQPQHFGDGTRLSIL.

This chain links TRBV4-3 with TRBJ1-4, with unresolved D. Between the trimmed V and J ends, which lost 2 bases and 8 bases, there was a span of 12 bases. Germline values: CDR1 LGHNA, CDR2 YSLEER. This CDR3 contains 14 residues. The DNA for the CDR3 is TGCGCCAGCAGCCAACAAGCTGGGCGCGAAAAACTGTTTTTT. Protein sequence: CASSQQAGREKLFF.

The gene calls are TRBV15 and TRBJ1-2, with D unresolved. Trimming took 5 bases from V and 7 from J, leaving 29 bases between them. The length of the CDR3 is 18 residues. Per the germline V gene, CDR1 is LNHNV and CDR2 is YYDKDF (reference sequence). DNA of the CDR3: TGTGCCACCAGCTACTTTCCCCGCCAGGAAGCCTTCCGGCGTGGCTACACCTTC. Protein product: CATSYFPRQEAFRRGYTF.

The chain links TRBV30 to TRBJ1-6, with D perhaps TRBD1 (6 bases). V lost 1 base, J lost 14 bases, and 18 bases lay in between. Per germline, CDR1 GTSNPN and CDR2 SVGIG (reference sequence). The CDR3 consists of 14 residues. CDR3 in amino acids: CAWSGTASFRTLHF. CDR3 DNA: TGTGCCTGGAGTGGGACAGCATCCTTCAGAACCCTCCACTTT.

This chain uses TRBV10-2 with TRBJ2-3; 7 bases match TRBD2. From germline, CDR1 is WSHSY and CDR2 SAAADI. Trimming cost V 2 bases and J 2 bases; bases outside gene matches: 4. The length of the CDR3 is 15 residues. CDR3 in amino acids: CASSETSAPTDTQYF. The CDR3 DNA follows: TGCGCCAGCAGTGAGACTAGCGCCCCCACAGATACGCAGTATTTT.

J is TRBJ1-5 and V is TRBV2; no reliable D call. The germline V gene encodes CDR1 SNHLY and CDR2 FYNNEI. The CDR3 extends over 14 amino acids. The ends were cut back, 6 bases at V and 1 base at J, with 10 bases in the middle. The chain's CDR3 is CASSLGQSNQPQHF. The CDR3, as DNA: TGTGCCAGCAGCCTTGGTCAGAGCAATCAGCCCCAGCATTTT.

This rearrangement joins TRBV11-1 to TRBJ2-7; D not resolved. Germline V gives CDR1 SGHAT, CDR2 FQDESV (reference sequence). The CDR3 is made up of 12 amino acids. V lost 3 bases to trimming and J lost 4 bases, with 7 bases between them. Here the CDR3 DNA reads TGTGCCAGCAGCTTGTCCAATTACGAGCAGTACTTC. As protein: CASSLSNYEQYF.

The chain has TRBV7-6 and TRBJ1-5, with D perhaps TRBD1 (5 bases). V lost 2 bases, J lost 0 bases, and 11 bases lay in between. CDR3 length equals 16 residues. CDR1 is SGHVS and CDR2 is FNYEAQ in the germline V gene. CDR3 sequence: CASSLQGHGSNQPQHF. The CDR3 bases are TGTGCCAGCAGCTTACAGGGTCACGGTAGCAATCAGCCCCAGCATTTT.

J is TRBJ1-6 and V is TRBV19, with TRBD1 matching over 8 bases. Germline-derived CDR1 and CDR2 are LNHDA and SQIVND (reference sequence). This CDR3 comprises 15 residues. After removal of 4 bases from V and 7 bases from J, the junction contained 6 bases not matched to a gene. The CDR3 sequence: CASSTRTGWNSPLHF. The CDR3 coding sequence is TGTGCCAGTAGTACGAGGACAGGGTGGAATTCACCCCTCCACTTT. The full variable domain, with the rest looked up from reference TRBV19 and TRBJ1-6, is DGGITQSPKYLFRKEGQNVTLSCEQNLNHDAMYWYRQDPGQGLRLIYYSQIVNDFQKGDIAEGYSVSREKKESFPLTVTSAQKNPTAFYLCASSTRTGWNSPLHFGNGTRLTVT.

The count of this clone is one. The chain has TRBV25-1 and TRBJ2-3; 9 nucleotides match TRBD1. Germline V lookup: CDR1 MGHDK, CDR2 SYGVNS. The trim removed 2 bases at V and 0 bases at J, leaving 6 bases unmatched. The CDR3 runs to 17 residues. CDR3 in amino acids: CASSEPYGTGSTDTQYF. DNA for the CDR3: TGTGCCAGCAGTGAACCCTACGGGACAGGGAGCACAGATACGCAGTATTTT.

This chain links TRBV7-9 with TRBJ1-1; no clear D. V lost 6 bases and J lost 0, with 8 bases in between. The CDR3 spans 13 residues. Germline V CDR1 and CDR2: SEHNR, FQNEAQ (reference sequence). The CDR3 spells CASRSAVNTEAFF. The CDR3 DNA is TGTGCCAGCAGATCCGCAGTGAACACTGAAGCTTTCTTT.